The 21 T cell receptor beta chains below were found in one sample sequenced in a study of cytomegalovirus exposure and HLA in healthy donors. PCR employed 60 Vbeta and 13 Jbeta primers. Measured with immunoSEQ multiplex PCR; TCRdb has only the in-frame clones, and not every one. This sample yields 150,000 or so clones, of which under 70% are seen a single time; about 10% belongs to the top ten. Source material: PBMCs. Receptors were obtained from a young man in good health and CMV-seropositive.

The chain has TRBV19 and TRBJ2-1; the D is unclear. Trimming removed 4 bases at V and 5 bases at J, with 15 bases between. This CDR3 is 15 amino acids long. CDR1 LNHDA and CDR2 SQIVND come from the germline V gene (reference sequence). CDR3 in DNA: TGTGCCAGTAGTACGCCGAGTGAGAAAAACAATGAGCAGTTCTTC. Translating gives CASSTPSEKNNEQFF.

CDR3 in DNA: TGCGCCAGCAGCACGACAGCTCAAGAGACCCAGTACTTC. Encoded protein: CASSTTAQETQYF. The chain recombines TRBV5-1 with TRBJ2-5; tentative D call: TRBD1 (5 bases). The CDR3 extends over 13 amino acids. V lost 4 bases and J lost 2, with 9 bases in between. Germline lookup yields CDR1 SGHRS and CDR2 YFSETQ.

The chain uses TRBV7-9 and TRBJ2-7; D possibly corresponds to TRBD2 (5 bases). Deletions cut 3 bases from V and 6 bases from J, with 12 bases between. This CDR3 is built from 13 residues. Germline V gene sequence: CDR1 SEHNR, CDR2 FQNEAQ (reference sequence). CDR3 sequence (DNA): TGTGCCAGCAGCTTGTCCCTAGCATCCGAGCAGTACTTC. This translates into CASSLSLASEQYF.

This clone was picked up one time. The V gene is TRBV7-2, the J gene TRBJ2-1; D ambiguous. Germline CDR1 SGHTA, CDR2 FQGNSA. This CDR3 is 17 amino acids long. The V and J ends lost 1 base and 0 bases respectively, with 13 bases between them. The CDR3 DNA sequence: TGTGCCAGCAGCTTAGACTTCCCGAGGAGCTCCTACAATGAGCAGTTCTTC. Amino acid sequence: CASSLDFPRSSYNEQFF.

V usage is TRBV6-4 and J usage is TRBJ1-5; 8 bases match TRBD1. V was pared by 10 bases and J by 2 bases, with 16 bases of the junction left unmatched. This CDR3 spans 17 amino acids. Germline CDR1 MRHNA, CDR2 SNTAGT. CDR3 bases: TGTGCCATCCCCGGTCCCGAATACAGGGGGGGCAATCAGCCCCAGCATTTT. Protein: CAIPGPEYRGGNQPQHF.

This clone was observed a handful of times. The chain has TRBV28 and TRBJ2-3; 9 nucleotides match TRBD1. CDR1 is MDHEN and CDR2 is SYDVKM in the germline V gene. V was pared by 6 bases and J by 6 bases, with 10 bases of the junction left unmatched. This CDR3 is built from 15 residues. The CDR3 protein is CASSHAGQGRDTQYF. For the CDR3, the DNA is TGTGCCAGCAGCCACGCGGGACAGGGAAGGGATACGCAGTATTTT.

The V call is TRBV4-1, the J call TRBJ1-4, with D perhaps matching TRBD1 (6 bases). Trimming took 4 bases from V and 8 from J, leaving 20 bases between them. This CDR3 comprises 16 residues. Looked up from germline, CDR1 is MGHRA and CDR2 is YSYEKL. CDR3 coding DNA: TGCGCCAGCAGCCGTGCCGGGGGCGGGGGCCGAGAAAAACTGTTTTTT. It encodes CASSRAGGGGREKLFF.

V and J are TRBV11-2 and TRBJ1-5; 7 nucleotides align to TRBD1. Germline assignment: CDR1 SGHAT and CDR2 FQNNGV. This CDR3 has 13 residues. With 1 base clipped from V and 7 bases from J, the junction kept 1 base outside the gene matches. CDR3 sequence reads: CASSLGGGQPQHF. CDR3 bases: TGTGCCAGCAGCTTAGGAGGGGGCCAGCCCCAGCATTTT. Filled out from reference TRBV11-2 and TRBJ1-5, the complete variable domain reads EAGVAQSPRYKIIEKRQSVAFWCNPISGHATLYWYQQILGQGPKLLIQFQNNGVVDDSQLPKDRFSAERLKGVDSTLKIQPAKLEDSAVYLCASSLGGGQPQHFGDGTRLSIL.

The gene calls are TRBV6-5 and TRBJ2-5; 8 bases are a match to TRBD2. V shed 6 bases, J shed 0 bases, and the junction held 3 bases outside the gene matches. This CDR3 contains 14 residues. Germline V gene lookup returns CDR1 MNHEY and CDR2 SVGAGI. As DNA, the CDR3 is TGTGCCAGCAGCACACTAGCGGACCAAGAGACCCAGTACTTC. This translates into CASSTLADQETQYF.

In this sample, this clone turned up a few times. This chain joins TRBV27 and TRBJ2-7, with 9 bases fitting TRBD1. Trimming took 6 bases from V and 6 from J; bases not matched to a gene: 9. The germline CDR1 and CDR2 sequences are MNHEY and SMNVEV (reference sequence). This CDR3 has 14 amino acids. The CDR3 loop is CASSVRDRDGEQYF. CDR3 sequence (DNA): TGTGCCAGCAGCGTCCGGGACAGGGATGGCGAGCAGTACTTC.

The V and J genes are TRBV28 and TRBJ2-1; D gene ambiguous. V was cut by 7 bases and J by 7 bases, with 17 bases left in between. CDR1 is MDHEN and CDR2 is SYDVKM in the germline V gene. The CDR3 totals 14 residues. The CDR3 DNA reads as TGTGCCAGCAACGGAGAATTAGGCTGGAATGAGCAGTTCTTC. Translation: CASNGELGWNEQFF.

This clone appeared once. The CDR3 sequence is CASRSGTSSTDTQYF. The CDR3 DNA is TGCGCCAGCAGATCCGGGACTAGCAGCACAGATACGCAGTATTTT. This rearrangement joins TRBV5-1 to TRBJ2-3; 9 bases align to TRBD2. The length of the CDR3 is 15 residues. From germline, CDR1 is SGHRS and CDR2 YFSETQ. V lost 5 bases, J lost 0 bases, and 4 bases stayed unmatched.

This rearrangement joins TRBV25-1 to TRBJ1-1; tentatively, D is TRBD1 (6 bases). V was shortened by 8 bases and J by 1 base, with 14 bases between the two germline ends. The germline gives CDR1 MGHDK, CDR2 SYGVNS. The CDR3 is 14 residues long. The CDR3 DNA follows: TGTGCCAGCGAAGCCGGGACAAAGAACACTGAAGCTTTCTTT. Translated, it gives CASEAGTKNTEAFF.

This clone was detected only once. V gene TRBV6-5 combines with J gene TRBJ1-2; TRBD1 is a possible D gene (6 bases). This CDR3 has 15 amino acids. Germline V gene lookup returns CDR1 MNHEY and CDR2 SVGAGI. V lost 4 bases to trimming and J lost 7 bases, with 19 bases between them. The CDR3 here is CASSSRGGPGGGYTF. For the CDR3, the DNA is TGTGCCAGCAGTTCCCGCGGGGGGCCTGGGGGTGGCTACACCTTC.

The CDR3 loop reads CASSPQREATDTQYF. The DNA for the CDR3 is TGTGCCAGCTCGCCTCAGCGGGAGGCGACAGATACGCAGTATTTT. The gene calls are TRBV18 and TRBJ2-3; TRBD2 aligns across 9 bases. There are 15 residues in the CDR3. V lost 6 bases to trimming and J lost 3 bases; unmatched junction nucleotides: 7. The germline V gene encodes CDR1 KGHSH and CDR2 LQKENI.

The table lists this clone with a few counts. This chain links TRBV2 with TRBJ1-1; no reliable D call. The CDR3 has 12 residues. The germline gives CDR1 SNHLY, CDR2 FYNNEI. Trimming pared 10 bases from V and 4 bases from J, leaving 13 bases between. CDR3 sequence reads: CAKTHPSTEAFF. CDR3 DNA: TGTGCCAAGACACACCCGAGCACTGAAGCTTTCTTT.

The chain couples TRBV30 to TRBJ1-2; D gene unclear. CDR3 size: 12 residues. Trimming cost V 4 bases and J 10 bases, with 16 bases left between them. Germline V gives CDR1 GTSNPN, CDR2 SVGIG (reference sequence). The CDR3 loop reads CAWNLGPTAYTF. The CDR3 DNA reads as TGTGCCTGGAACCTCGGTCCCACTGCCTACACCTTC.

The V gene is TRBV11-3, the J gene TRBJ2-3; D not certain. Trimming pared 5 bases from V and 3 bases from J, leaving 12 bases between. The CDR3 has 14 residues. Germline CDR1 reads SGHNT; CDR2 reads YENEEA. CDR3 bases: TGTGCCAGCAGCCAGTCAACCCAGACAGATACGCAGTATTTT. Protein: CASSQSTQTDTQYF.

This chain joins TRBV6-6 and TRBJ1-5, with D maybe TRBD1 (5 bases). The germline gives CDR1 MNHNY, CDR2 SVGAGI (reference sequence). V lost 6 bases and J 3 bases, leaving 12 bases between the germline ends. There are 14 residues in the CDR3. The CDR3 DNA is TGTGCCAGCAGAGTGGACAACACCAATCAGCCCCAGCATTTT. This codes for CASRVDNTNQPQHF.

This chain links TRBV27 with TRBJ2-5; a possible D gene is TRBD1 (5 bases). Germline V gives CDR1 MNHEY, CDR2 SMNVEV (reference sequence). V was cut by 2 bases and J by 0 bases, with 13 bases left in between. The CDR3 covers 16 residues. CDR3 sequence: CASSLQTGQDQETQYF. CDR3 nucleotides: TGTGCCAGCAGTTTACAGACCGGACAAGACCAAGAGACCCAGTACTTC.

The chain recombines TRBV6-4 with TRBJ2-1; D is possibly TRBD2 (6 bases). CDR3 length: 14 residues. Between the trimmed V and J ends, which lost 0 bases and 8 bases, there was a span of 11 bases. From germline, CDR1 is MRHNA and CDR2 SNTAGT. The CDR3 loop is CASSDSVSSDEQFF. CDR3 nucleotide sequence: TGTGCCAGCAGTGACTCTGTATCTAGCGATGAGCAGTTCTTC.